The TCR beta chain described here comes from a study of beta chain features in type 1 diabetes. The wider study: Taken together, all samples contributed around 100 million examined sorted cells. General observations from the study: Type 1 diabetes patients showed a moderate but significant shortening of TCRB CDR3s in all four CD4+ subsets.

Points on this clone: Its antigen remains unknown.

Expressed TCRB transcripts were sequenced because the isolated RNA had all been reverse transcribed beforehand. The method was immunoSEQ multiplex PCR; TCRdb's version includes in-frame clones alone and lacks a portion of them. The profile shows 310,000 or so clones, around 9% of them singletons. This CDR3 is built from 16 residues. After removal of 0 bases from V and 3 bases from J, the junction contained 3 bases not matched to a gene. The germline V gene has CDR1 MNHNY and CDR2 SVGAGI (reference sequence). Markers CD45RO/CCR7/CD25/CD127/CD95/CD27 served to sort CD4+ naive, central memory, regulatory and stem cell-like memory cells.

The receptor comes from a man aged 30 to 39 with type 1 diabetes. This chain links TRBV6-6 with TRBJ2-3; 10 bases match TRBD2. The sample was central memory CD4+ T cells from blood. For the CDR3, the DNA is TGTGCCAGCAGTTACTCAAGCGGGGGGGCGACAGATACGCAGTATTTT. This gives the protein CASSYSSGGATDTQYF.